This T cell receptor beta chain was sequenced during a study of blood T cell repertoires in COVID-19 (dated by TCRdb to 2020 to 2021). About the investigation overall: Samples from collaborators originated in the United States, Italy and Spain and spanned both the acute and convalescent phases of COVID-19. The material from the prospective study consisted of cDNA or gDNA derived from T cells, B-cell-depleted T cells, or PBMCs. Subjects who had been exposed to COVID-19, were actively infected with it, or had recovered from it provided the deeply sampled blood TCRbeta repertoires that made up the dataset. The repertoires were released in a freely available public database intended as a resource for research on the immune response to SARS-CoV-2. Samples came from the ongoing ImmuneRACE study (first 160 participants) plus 1,254 subjects from 6 global collaborators. A de-identified subject ID, COVID-19 status, age in years and sex were almost always included in the sample metadata. HLA class I and class II types, where available, came from metadata supplied by the sample provider rather than from assay-based typing.

At the junction V is shortened by 3 bases and J by 6 bases; bases outside the gene matches: 5. The CDR3 sequence holds 13 residues, the cysteine and phenylalanine included. Of all the DNA, just the CDR3 is kept, 39 bases in frame from base 1. Taken from the germline V gene (reference sequence), the CDR1 and CDR2 loops are GTSNPN and SVGIG. Overall study results and their limits: The quantity of clinical and demographic metadata differed by source and by participant and was supplied without curation.

TCRbeta CDR3 regions were amplified from genomic DNA using the immunoSEQ Assay, a bias-controlled multiplex PCR. As for the original processing: Nucleated cell counts per sample were estimated from amplification of reference gene primers within the assay. Sequence reads were collapsed and filtered to measure the absolute abundance of every unique TCRbeta CDR3 rearrangement. For each sample, productive Simpson clonality was calculated by taking the square root of Simpson's diversity index across productive rearrangements. The source is immuneACCESS, and TCRdb retained only in-frame sequences with V and J called. Part of the clones is not carried over; for the studies checked, unresolved V genes explain less than half of this, and the remainder is unexplained. Clone size and the V and J calls come from that table; the DNA yielded D and trimming. Here the sample has roughly 57,000 clones; around 83% occur a single time. The ten most abundant clones make up approximately 20% of the sample.

One collaborating source in Seattle enrolled patients during active infection and followed them longitudinally through the course of disease. Collaborating institutions collected whole blood in K2EDTA tubes following their own protocols. For TCRbeta analysis, collaborators shipped samples in one of three forms: frozen whole blood, isolated PBMCs, or DNA extracted from either of those sample types. To note about this clone: Its antigen is not yet known. Per-base qualities were not stored, and no clone one base away is much larger.

This clonotype was obtained from a man aged 25 to 40 with COVID-19, enrolled during active disease. The rearrangement combines TRBV30 with TRBJ2-5; the central 9 bases match TRBD1. Material: peripheral blood. The nucleotide sequence reads as follows: TGTGCCTGGAGCCGGGACAGGGAAAAGACCCAGTACTTC. Its protein product is CAWSRDREKTQYF.